These T cell receptor beta chains were read from a single sample in a study of identical twins. TCRdb independently ran MiXCR on the 5' RACE reads; one entry per CDR3 protein. The table includes 450,000 to 600,000 distinct CDR3 sequences, about a fifth detected once. The same data also contributed to another study, on yellow fever vaccine responses in identical twins.

The sample consisted of CD4+ T cells sorted from blood. The receptors come from a woman between 18 and 30 years old in good health. Both conserved end residues are part of each CDR3. The D gene is left open where the match is weak. Size values are once, few and many counts, or a class for expanded clones, and some rows have none.

j_call	v_call	clone_size	d_call	cdr3_nt	cdr3_aa
TRBJ2-6	TRBV12-5	-	TRBD2	TGTGCTAGTGGTTTGCGAACCCCGGGACTAGCGGGAGTAGTCTCTGGGGCCAACGTCCTGACTTTC	CASGLRTPGLAGVVSGANVLTF
TRBJ2-1	TRBV14	-	TRBD2	TGTGCCAGCAGCCAAGTGGCGGGGGGGCCAAAGCAGTTCTTC	CASSQVAGGPKQFF
TRBJ2-7	TRBV15	few	-	TGTGCCACCAGCAGAGATGCTAGCACTCGTGAGCAGTACTTC	CATSRDASTREQYF
TRBJ1-1	TRBV2	-	-	TGTGCCAGCAGTGCGGAGTTCGGCACTGAAGCTTTCTTT	CASSAEFGTEAFF
TRBJ2-1	TRBV24-1	few	TRBD1	TGTGCCACCAGTGATCCATCCGCCGGGACAGGGGCCTACAATGAGCAGTTCTTC	CATSDPSAGTGAYNEQFF
TRBJ2-7	TRBV12-3/TRBV12-4	-	-	TGTGCCAGCAGTTTTGGGCCCCCCTCCTACGAGCAGTACTTC	CASSFGPPSYEQYF
TRBJ2-1	TRBV5-6	-	TRBD1	TGTGCCAGCACCCCCGGGACAGGGGTCAATGAGCAGTTCTTC	CASTPGTGVNEQFF
TRBJ1-2	TRBV28	-	TRBD1	TGTGCCAGCAGTTTACAGTCTTCAGGGGGTTATGGCTACACCTTC	CASSLQSSGGYGYTF
TRBJ1-2	TRBV10-3	few	-	TGTGCCATCAGTGAGCCCGGTGGCTTTGGGACCTTC	CAISEPGGFGTF
TRBJ2-7	TRBV24-1	few	-	TGTGCCACCAGCGAAGCCAGGGGGGGCGAGCAGTACTTC	CATSEARGGEQYF
TRBJ2-2	TRBV7-9	-	-	TGTGCCAGCAGAGCCGGGACGATGAACACCGGGGAGCTGTTTTTT	CASRAGTMNTGELFF
TRBJ2-3	TRBV14	-	-	TGTGCCAGCAGCCAAGAACAGTACACAGATACGCAGTATTTT	CASSQEQYTDTQYF
TRBJ2-5	TRBV27	-	-	TGTGCCAGCAGTCCCCGAGGACTAGGGGGAGAGACCCAGTACTTC	CASSPRGLGGETQYF
TRBJ2-2	TRBV12-3/TRBV12-4	few	TRBD1	TGTGCCAGCAGGTGGACAGGGGCCACCGGGGAGCTGTTTTTT	CASRWTGATGELFF
TRBJ1-4	TRBV11-2	few	-	TGTGCCAGCAGCTTATATCGGGACAAAAATGAAAAACTGTTTTTT	CASSLYRDKNEKLFF
TRBJ2-3	TRBV7-9	few	TRBD1	TGTGCCAGCAGCGGGACAGGGACCACAGATACGCAGTATTTT	CASSGTGTTDTQYF
TRBJ2-7	TRBV28	-	-	TGTGCCAGCACTGGTGGGGACACCGCAAACTACGAGCAGTACTTC	CASTGGDTANYEQYF
TRBJ2-2	TRBV24-1	few	-	TGTGCCACCACCCCCTCCTGGCCGGTGAACACCGGGGAGCTGTTTTTT	CATTPSWPVNTGELFF
TRBJ2-5	TRBV4-1	few	-	TGCGCCAGCAGCCAAGATGTTTCAGTCCCCCGGTACTTC	CASSQDVSVPRYF